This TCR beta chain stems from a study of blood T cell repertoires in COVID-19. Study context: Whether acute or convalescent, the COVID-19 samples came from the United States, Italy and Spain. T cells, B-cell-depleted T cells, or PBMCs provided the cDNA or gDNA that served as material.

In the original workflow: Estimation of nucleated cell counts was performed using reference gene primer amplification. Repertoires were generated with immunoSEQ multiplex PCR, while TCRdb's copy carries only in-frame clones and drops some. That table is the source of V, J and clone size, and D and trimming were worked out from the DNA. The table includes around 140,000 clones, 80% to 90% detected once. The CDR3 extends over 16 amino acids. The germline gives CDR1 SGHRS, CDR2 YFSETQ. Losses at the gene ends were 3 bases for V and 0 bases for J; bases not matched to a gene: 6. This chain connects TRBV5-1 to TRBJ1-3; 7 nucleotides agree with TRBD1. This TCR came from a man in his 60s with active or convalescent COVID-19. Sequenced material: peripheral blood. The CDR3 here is CASSSGQSSSGNTIYF. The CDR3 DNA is TGCGCCAGCAGCTCGGGACAGTCTAGCTCTGGAAACACCATATATTTT.